This TCR beta chain was recovered during a study of cytomegalovirus exposure and HLA in healthy donors (TCRdb year 2017). For the wider study: In an earlier analysis of several hundred of the donors, 250 to 300 Gb of sequence data and some 120 million unique TCR beta sequences from 150 million to 200 million T cells were reported. A later analysis re-examined previously published TCR beta repertoires from 600 to 700 donors and added high-resolution HLA genotyping to investigate patterns of TCR occurrence. Roughly 5 DR-DQ haplotypes were treated as single units for association and clustering because of strong linkage in the cohort. On average, about 240,000 unique TCR beta nucleotide sequences were sequenced per donor among 398 genotyped donors of the cohort, with roughly 20% of those sequences being non-productive. To decide whether each TCR beta V gene segment behaved as functional or pseudogenic, an earlier analysis of fewer than 750 of the donors relied on high-throughput TCR beta sequencing. Every discovery cohort repertoire had been produced on one sequencing platform. Donor age, sex, ethnicity and CMV serostatus were collected together with the repertoire data. Using immunosequencing, the study profiled T cell repertoires from 666 subjects and related those repertoires to cytomegalovirus serostatus. Among the roughly 380 genotyped donors, around 81% belonged to the genetic ancestry cluster associated with self-reported Caucasian donors. In the later analysis, no new phenotypic data were used to find candidate immune exposures; instead, reliance was placed on TCR beta sequences and their occurrence across donors. Typing coverage varied by locus: roughly 629-640 donors for A, B, C, DRB1 and DQB1; approximately 500 for DQA1; 606 for DPA1; roughly 450 for DPB1. HLA typing included class I and class II loci at four-digit resolution. A separate validation cohort of more than 100 different subjects was used in addition to the approximately 610-subject first cohort. Genome-wide SNP genotypes for about three fifths of the roughly 670 donors were used in a later genetic analysis, which treated that subset as a discovery cohort. Around 300 gigabases of sequencing data and 80 million or so unique TCR sequences were included in an early release covering 500 to 750 HLA-typed donors. High-throughput TCR immunosequencing, statistical association of individual TCRs with disease status, and machine learning were combined to predict cytomegalovirus infection status. The study was designed to test whether signatures of past pathogen exposure could be identified by cataloging public T cell receptors.

The research as a whole found: While some public TCRs were present in many individuals, most TCR sequences turned up only very rarely across donors. Approximately 18 rarely observed V segments, including chromosome 9 orphons, were excluded from the earlier analysis of 550 to 700 of the donors because counts were too low. A group of highly shared sequence variants was considered likely to be a technical artifact of the sequencing pipeline. Most CMV-associated TCR beta chains appeared to be HLA-restricted in a later analysis, and the HLA associations seemed to be driven largely by CMV exposure. In a later analysis, the rate of TCR association differed among HLA loci, with DRB1 alleles having the most associated TCRs and HLA-C alleles having the fewest. Immune exposure information for the cohort was limited to CMV serostatus. A later genetic analysis reported fewer N-insertions in productive TCRs among donors in an Asian-associated ancestry cluster than the approximately 700-donor mean. The study listed 150 to 200 TCR beta chains as associated with cytomegalovirus. At a false discovery rate of 0.05, a later analysis linked around 17,000 TCR beta sequences to specific HLA alleles. It was suggested by the authors that the approach could potentially be generalized to other disease states and immunological phenotypes. Linkage disequilibrium might explain the correlated functional status among segregating V segments, but an unknown experimental factor could not be ruled out. The classifier was reported to diagnose cytomegalovirus status with high specificity and sensitivity in both the original cohort and the validation cohort. In vitro tests confirmed that a few of the cytomegalovirus-associated TCR beta chains recognize cytomegalovirus antigens. Several of the top co-occurrence clusters appeared to be linked to parvovirus B19, influenza, CMV and Epstein-Barr virus, according to a later analysis. V-gene and J-gene trimming of TCR beta chains was associated with a missense DCLRE1C variant in a later genetic analysis, and the association was replicated in an independent cohort. This cohort had only TCR beta chains sequenced, and the lack of alpha or paired-chain data limited which features could be detected. In a later analysis, HLA-associated TCR beta chains were found to be more clonally expanded and to have lower generation probabilities than equally common non-associated chains. Because some donors lacked HLA typing at each locus, the association tests relied only on the typed subset. A further reported finding was that TCR beta sequences accurately predicted the HLA-A and HLA-B alleles for most subjects in the first cohort. Broadly in line with IMGT annotations, most TCR beta V segments showed up in productive rearrangements about 87% or about 30% of the time in an earlier analysis of several hundred of the donors. Some IMGT-functional V segments, including TRBV6-2 and TRBV6-3, could not be distinguished by the 87-base-pair reads and were therefore excluded. Presence/absence analyses assumed roughly uniform sequencing depth across donors, an assumption that may not hold. Strong co-occurrence of HLA alleles, especially DR and DQ, made assigning TCR associations to individual alleles difficult.

Remarks on this clone: Its cognate antigen has yet to be identified. No much larger clone is present one base from it, and per-base qualities are unavailable.

Receptors were amplified or captured by the immunoSEQ multiplex PCR assay. A mixture of 60 forward primers for TCR Vbeta segments and 13 reverse primers for TCR Jbeta segments was used in the multiplex PCR. The CDR3 region of rearranged TCR beta genes was amplified from genomic DNA with a multiplex PCR assay. The Illumina HiSeq System was used to sequence the amplified TCR beta libraries as 87-base-pair reads. Per the original workflow: Across the 500 to 850 repertoires, a later analysis counted around 80 million unique TCR beta chains, approximately 12 million of which were shared by at least two donors. Raw reads were error-corrected and collapsed into unique sequences by a nearest-neighbor algorithm in which closely related sequences were merged to remove PCR and sequencing errors. To assign V, D and J gene segments, CDR3 sequences were aligned to IMGT reference sequences. Each retained sequence needed at least a six-nucleotide match to both a V gene segment and a J gene segment. A rearrangement counted as productive if the CDR3 had no stop codons and remained in frame with V and J, and every other rearrangement counted as non-productive. CDR3 was defined by IMGT convention, running from the second conserved V-encoded cysteine to the conserved J-encoded phenylalanine. Sequences without an unambiguous match to a single V gene segment were excluded from the earlier analysis of about 640 of the donors. An earlier analysis of under 750 of the donors called V segments functional above 56.7% productive rearrangements and segregating when the between-donor standard deviation exceeded 5%. A statistical classification framework was built for diagnosing cytomegalovirus status from the catalog of TCR beta chain sequences. In a later analysis, TCR nucleotide sequences were compared against IMGT/GENE-DB human TR gene sequences so that V and J genes could be assigned. Using the TCRdist pipeline, a later analysis assigned CDR3 sequences along with most-parsimonious VDJ recombination scenarios. In a later analysis, each TCR beta chain was defined by its CDR3 amino acid sequence together with its V-gene family, and reads lacking a unique V-gene family were excluded. To address suspected cross-contamination and a sequencing artifact, a later analysis removed several hundred highly shared, low-generation-probability nucleotide sequences. For each public chain, a later analysis derived a clonal expansion index from normalized ranks of inferred template counts within each repertoire. In a later analysis, generation probabilities were computed with a VDJ recombination model fitted to out-of-frame rearrangements, and the resulting probabilities were checked against IGoR. In a later analysis, TCR-TCR, TCR-HLA and TCR-CMV co-occurrence was scored with hypergeometric tests, and a repertoire-size bias correction was applied to TCR pairs. To estimate false discovery rates, a later analysis permuted the HLA or CMV assignments 20 times. In a later analysis, co-occurring TCRs were grouped using DBSCAN, and TCRdist sequence similarity was added for clustering within HLA-allele-positive subsets. Repertoires with fewer than 30,000 or more than 120,000 public chains were left out of co-occurrence clustering, as were five repertoires with anomalous nucleotide sharing. TCRdb holds this immuneACCESS table with in-frame rearrangements only. Some clones are missing; in checked studies, unresolved V genes explain under half, and the rest has no known cause. V, J and clone size reflect that table, while D and trimming were determined from the DNA. The sample profile shows 140,000 to 150,000 clones; 70% to 80% of them were found once. Jointly, the top ten make up 2% to 2.5% of the sample.

From cysteine to phenylalanine, the CDR3 is 15 amino acids long. Left in the record is the CDR3 DNA by itself, 45 bases read in frame from the first base. Germline trimming amounts to 2 bases on V and 5 bases on J, with 6 as the count of junction bases outside the gene matches. The germline V gene specifies MNHEY as CDR1 and SVGAGI as CDR2. In total, 666 healthy bone marrow donors made up the cohort. At the time of sampling, every cohort member was nominally healthy, though immune exposures that went unrecorded were likely present. The donor was CMV seropositive and was included in the group of almost 300 seropositive cohort members. Each donor provided a peripheral blood sample, and peripheral blood mononuclear cells were used for TCR beta sequencing. Genomic DNA extraction from the blood cell samples was performed with the Qiagen DNeasy Blood Extraction Kit.

The chain couples TRBV6-5 to TRBJ2-5, with 9 bases matching TRBD2. The material sequenced was PBMCs. The origin of this receptor is a woman aged 18-35 years in good health and CMV-seropositive. The CDR3 protein: CASSYGGGATETQYF. The DNA reads as follows: TGTGCCAGCAGTTACGGCGGGGGGGCCACGGAGACCCAGTACTTC.